Presented here are 23 T cell receptor beta chains from one specimen sequenced in a study of CD4 and CD8 cells across lung adenocarcinoma regions. One entry per CDR3 protein, called by TCRdb with MiXCR from the PCR reads. Here the sample spans 6,600 or so distinct CDR3 sequences, 45% to 65% being singletons. Sequenced sample: CD4+ T cells from the center of a lung tumor. The source of these receptors is a female donor with lung adenocarcinoma. The CD4 and CD8 labels of this study may be unreliable.

The chain combines TRBV6-1 with TRBJ2-3; 7 positions match TRBD2. The end of the DNA is better explained by TRBJ2-5, so the J call may be wrong. Germline lookup yields CDR1 MNHNS and CDR2 SASEGT. This CDR3 has 15 amino acids. The CDR3 nucleotides read TGTGCCAGCAGCAGAGCGGGACCGCCGTCAGATACCCAGTACTTC. Protein sequence: CASSRAGPPSDTQYF.

In its sample, this clonotype was seen many times. This rearrangement joins TRBV7-2 to TRBJ2-3; D not certain. V was cut by 5 bases and J by 0 bases, with 9 bases left in between. Germline values: CDR1 SGHTA, CDR2 FQGNSA. The CDR3 has 14 amino acids. The CDR3 region has the DNA TGTGCCAGCAGCCCCTTCTATAGCACAGATACGCAGTATTTT. Its protein is CASSPFYSTDTQYF.

The chain joins TRBV10-1 to TRBJ2-3; TRBD2 is a possible D gene (5 bases). CDR3 length: 12 amino acids. Germline values: CDR1 WNHNN, CDR2 SYGVQD (reference sequence). Between the trimmed V and J ends, which lost 7 bases and 6 bases, there was a span of 11 bases. The CDR3 reads CASTDSSDTQYF. The DNA for the CDR3 is TGCGCCAGCACGGACTCGTCCGATACGCAGTATTTT.

The chain couples TRBV27 to TRBJ2-1; perhaps TRBD2 as D (6 bases). Trimming pared 6 bases from V and 0 bases from J, leaving 18 bases between. The germline V gene has CDR1 MNHEY and CDR2 SMNVEV (reference sequence). The CDR3 consists of 17 residues. The CDR3, as DNA: TGTGCCAGCAGCCAGGCCCGCGGGAAGAGCTCCTACAATGAGCAGTTCTTC. This encodes CASSQARGKSSYNEQFF.

The J gene is TRBJ1-1, the V gene TRBV18; D remains ambiguous. The ends were cut back, 4 bases at V and 1 base at J, with 7 bases in the middle. CDR3 size: 13 residues. Germline values: CDR1 KGHSH, CDR2 LQKENI. This CDR3 is CASSRQENTEAFF. The CDR3 nucleotides are TGTGCCAGCTCACGGCAGGAGAACACTGAAGCTTTCTTT.

A note on this clonotype: Mismatch with germline at one junction end may stem from a read error. V gene TRBV25-1 combines with J gene TRBJ2-5; D may correspond to TRBD1 or TRBD2 (6 bases each). CDR1 and CDR2 from the germline V gene are MGHDK and SYGVNS. CDR3 length equals 15 residues. The CDR3 DNA is TGTGCCAGGGGGACCGGGGGCCGTGCCCAAGATACCCAGTACTTC. Amino acids: CARGTGGRAQDTQYF.

To note about this clonotype: One junction end disagrees with the germline gene, perhaps due to a read error. The rearrangement links TRBV10-1 to TRBJ2-3, with 8 bases aligning to TRBD2. CDR3 length: 15 amino acids. In germline, CDR1 is WNHNN, CDR2 SYGVQD (reference sequence). CDR3 in DNA: TGCGCCAGCACCCGGGAGGGCCTAAGCCGAGATACGCAGTACTTT. Translating it yields CASTREGLSRDTQYF.

The genes are TRBV6-1 and TRBJ2-1, with D possibly TRBD1 on 5 matching bases. The ends were cut back, 3 bases at V and 2 bases at J, with 11 bases in the middle. The CDR3 is 15 amino acids. The germline V gene encodes CDR1 MNHNS and CDR2 SASEGT. The CDR3 is CASSDDSTAYNEQFF. CDR3 coding DNA: TGTGCCAGCAGTGACGACTCGACAGCCTACAATGAGCAGTTCTTC.

V and J are TRBV27 and TRBJ2-3; 7 bases match TRBD1. With V trimmed by 8 bases and J by 10 bases, 18 bases remained unmatched. The CDR3 length is 15 residues. Germline V CDR1 and CDR2: MNHEY, SMNVEV (reference sequence). CDR3: CASSVQGSSTGAQYF. CDR3 DNA: TGTGCCAGCTCGGTGCAGGGGTCGAGCACAGGGGCGCAGTATTTT.

This chain links TRBV11-1 with TRBJ2-2, with 7 nucleotides matching TRBD1. Per the germline V gene, CDR1 is SGHAT and CDR2 is FQDESV (reference sequence). CDR3 length: 13 amino acids. The V gene end was trimmed by 10 bases and the J gene end by 3 bases; junction bases not matched to a gene: 5. CDR3 nucleotide sequence: TGTGCCACCCGGGACAGAGACACCGGGGAGCTGTTTTTT. It translates to CATRDRDTGELFF. The variable domain in full, completed from reference TRBV11-1 and TRBJ2-2, reads EAEVAQSPRYKITEKSQAVAFWCDPISGHATLYWYRQILGQGPELLVQFQDESVVDDSQLPKDRFSAERLKGVDSTLKIQPAELGDSAMYLCATRDRDTGELFFGEGSRLTVL.

This chain connects TRBV7-2 to TRBJ2-1, with D possibly being TRBD1 (5 bases). Trimming took 5 bases from V and 1 from J, leaving 12 bases between them. Per the germline V gene, CDR1 is SGHTA and CDR2 is FQGNSA. The CDR3 is 15 amino acids. DNA of the CDR3: TGTGCCAGCAGCCCCTCCAGACAGTCCTACAATGAGCAGTTCTTC. Amino acid sequence: CASSPSRQSYNEQFF.

The gene calls are TRBV5-1 and TRBJ2-1; D is unresolved. The V end lost 2 bases, the J end lost 9 bases, and 6 bases lay between the germline ends. This CDR3 region has 11 residues. Germline V lookup: CDR1 SGHRS, CDR2 YFSETQ. The CDR3 coding sequence is TGCGCCAGCAGCTTAGGACGTGAGCAGTTCTTC. The encoded protein is CASSLGREQFF.

J is TRBJ2-5 and V is TRBV6-1, with D unresolved. The end of the DNA is better explained by TRBJ2-1, so the J call may be wrong. The CDR3 loop spans 12 amino acids. Germline CDR1 MNHNS, CDR2 SASEGT. As DNA, the CDR3 is TGTGCCAGCAGTGAAGAACGATATGAGCAGTTCTTC. Translating gives CASSEERYEQFF.

At least ten counts were recorded for this clonotype. The rearrangement links TRBV6-2 or TRBV6-3 to TRBJ2-4, with TRBD2 as a possible D gene (6 bases). The CDR3 runs to 19 residues. V was pared by 7 bases and J by 0 bases, with 25 bases between. Germline CDR1 is MNHEY and CDR2 is SVGEGT. The CDR3 reads CASNHGGVGSLIAKNIQYF. The CDR3 DNA reads as TGTGCCAGCAACCACGGGGGAGTCGGCTCCCTAATAGCCAAAAACATTCAGTACTTC.

This clonotype was observed a few times. The chain uses TRBV5-1 and TRBJ2-2; TRBD2 might be the D (6 bases). The CDR3 runs 16 residues. Germline CDR1 and CDR2: SGHRS and YFSETQ. V gave up 3 bases and J gave up 0 bases, with 12 bases separating them. The CDR3 nucleotides are TGCGCCAGCAGCTCGGGCGGGGTTGCGAACACCGGGGAGCTGTTTTTT. It is translated as CASSSGGVANTGELFF.

The sample holds a few counts of this clonotype. The chain joins TRBV24-1 to TRBJ2-2; 10 nucleotides line up with TRBD1. Unmatched junction bases numbered 11, after V lost 0 bases and J lost 5 bases. Looked up from germline, CDR1 is KGHDR and CDR2 is SFDVKD. CDR3 length equals 19 residues. CDR3 sequence reads: CATSDLIGSRTGGTGELFF. The CDR3 DNA sequence: TGTGCCACCAGTGATTTGATTGGGAGCCGGACAGGGGGAACCGGGGAGCTGTTTTTT.

Regarding this clonotype: Its ends do not fully match the called genes, so a read error is possible. The chain is built from TRBV28 and TRBJ2-3, with 7 bases fitting TRBD1. Germline values: CDR1 MDHEN, CDR2 SYDVKM. The CDR3 has 14 residues. The CDR3: CASSGISGTETQYF. CDR3 nucleotide sequence: TGTGCCAGCAGTGGGATTAGTGGGACAGAGACCCAGTACTTT.

The chain uses TRBV6-1 and TRBJ2-1, with 10 bases that match TRBD2. There are 17 residues in the CDR3. Trimming took 6 bases from V and 0 from J; bases not matched to a gene: 8. Germline V gene lookup returns CDR1 MNHNS and CDR2 SASEGT. As DNA, the CDR3 is TGTGCCAGCAGCCGGACTAGCGGTGGAAGCTCCTACAATGAGCAGTTCTTC. Translation gives CASSRTSGGSSYNEQFF.

This clonotype was found a few times. The rearrangement uses TRBV27 and TRBJ2-3; D is perhaps TRBD1 or TRBD2 (5 bases each). Trimming shortened V by 7 bases and J by 2 bases, and 16 bases separated the two germline ends. In germline, CDR1 is MNHEY, CDR2 SMNVEV (reference sequence). The CDR3 sequence is 15 residues long. CDR3 sequence (DNA): TGTGCCAGCATTGGACATGGCGGGTTCACAGATACGCAGTATTTT. Its protein product is CASIGHGGFTDTQYF.

Of note for this clonotype: The conserved closing phenylalanine or tryptophan is absent in this CDR3, likely reflecting a read error. The limits of the CDR3 on the DNA are not certain, so only TCRdb's listed CDR3 is given. This CDR3 reads CASSPTSGGGETQLL. The gene calls are TRBV11-2 and TRBJ2-5; no check of the table's D call, TRBD2, against the DNA was made. The CDR3 has 15 residues if both end residues are counted. Germline assignment: CDR1 SGHAT and CDR2 FQNNGV.

This clonotype appeared many times. The rearrangement links TRBV25-1 to TRBJ2-1, with D possibly matching TRBD1 (5 bases). The J call could be wrong; TRBJ2-7 is a better fit for the DNA end. CDR1 MGHDK and CDR2 SYGVNS come from the germline V gene. The CDR3 has 13 residues. CDR3 in DNA: TGTGCCAGCACTAGGGCAGGGTCCTACGAGCAGTACTTC. Translated, it gives CASTRAGSYEQYF.

At least ten counts were recorded for this clonotype. The gene calls are TRBV9 and TRBJ2-5, with no clear D. Trimming removed 3 bases from V and 1 base from J, with 4 bases in between. Germline V gene sequence: CDR1 SGDLS, CDR2 YYNGEE. The CDR3 has 12 amino acids. Here the CDR3 reads CASSAGQETQYF. The CDR3 DNA follows: TGTGCCAGCAGCGCGGGCCAAGAGACCCAGTACTTC.

This clonotype is medium-sized within its sample. This chain uses TRBV6-5 with TRBJ2-7, with TRBD2 matching 13 bases. This CDR3 spans 15 amino acids. V shed 4 bases and J 0 bases; nucleotides not matched to a gene: 0. The germline V gene encodes CDR1 MNHEY and CDR2 SVGAGI. The CDR3: CASSWTSGSSYEQYF. DNA of the CDR3: TGTGCCAGCAGTTGGACTAGCGGGAGCTCCTACGAGCAGTACTTC.